The T cell receptor (beta chain) described here comes from a study of shared clonotypes between healthy human individuals. Overall study findings and caveats: Memory subsets generally showed smaller estimated richness than naive subsets did. Lower generation probabilities were found for non-shared clonotypes than for those shared by all four donors.

Notes on this clone: Antigen specificity is unknown.

V was clipped by 7 bases and J by 3 bases; unmatched bases: 11. From germline, CDR1 is WNHNN and CDR2 SYGVQD (reference sequence). The CDR3 has 15 amino acids. Original analysis: ImmunoSEQ gave junction-only sequences without quality scores, so filtering differed. This table comes from immunoSEQ multiplex PCR, and its TCRdb copy is limited to in-frame clones, with some not included. V and J calls and clone size are as listed in that table; D and trimming were resolved from the DNA. The sample lists about 79,000 clones, about 64% occurring once. Donors included only healthy HIV-negative adults lacking recent acute infections or vaccinations.

The clonotype originates from a man aged 30 to 39 in good health. The sequencing input was memory CD8+ T cells sorted from blood. Subset meaning: CD45RO+ cells pooled with CCR7-negative TemRA cells. The chain links TRBV10-1 to TRBJ2-5, with TRBD1 matching over 7 bases. The CDR3 loop is CASTLNTGEEETQYF. CDR3 coding DNA: TGCGCCAGCACCCTTAATACAGGGGAAGAAGAGACCCAGTACTTC.